This is a list of T cell receptor beta chains from one sample in a study of shared clonotypes between healthy human individuals. Generated by immunoSEQ multiplex PCR, the TCRdb table keeps only in-frame clones and is missing some. The sample shows 2 million to 3 million clones, roughly 93% of them seen only once. Sequenced material: naive CD4+ T cells from PBMCs. The receptors were sampled from a man between 18 and 29 years old in good health. Some clones in this sample may be carry-over from other donors' samples. The CDR3 runs from the conserved cysteine through the conserved F or W. The size of a clone is reported for some rows only, either as once, few or many, or as a class for expanded clones.

v_gene: TRBV7-9; abundance: -; j_gene: TRBJ1-2; len: 16; CDR3aa: CASSLGGGGFREGYTF
v_gene: TRBV10-3; abundance: -; j_gene: TRBJ2-7; len: 11; CDR3aa: CAISGSYEQYF
v_gene: TRBV7-9; abundance: -; j_gene: TRBJ1-2; len: 13; CDR3aa: CASHVGGGDGYTF
v_gene: TRBV28; abundance: -; j_gene: TRBJ1-2; len: 15; CDR3aa: CASSLGTVSAYGYTF
v_gene: TRBV7-8; abundance: -; j_gene: TRBJ2-3; len: 14; CDR3aa: CASSPPRGSDTQYF
v_gene: TRBV25-1; abundance: -; j_gene: TRBJ2-5; len: 15; CDR3aa: CASSEFRAGGETQYF
v_gene: TRBV28; abundance: -; j_gene: TRBJ1-1; len: 13; CDR3aa: CASSLQGGGRAFF
v_gene: TRBV9; abundance: -; j_gene: TRBJ1-6; len: 15; CDR3aa: CASSAGSLLNSPLHF
v_gene: TRBV18; abundance: -; j_gene: TRBJ2-7; len: 11; CDR3aa: CASSPENEQYF
v_gene: TRBV14; abundance: -; j_gene: TRBJ1-2; len: 15; CDR3aa: CASSQVGGLNYGYTF
v_gene: TRBV5-4; abundance: -; j_gene: TRBJ2-1; len: 16; CDR3aa: CASSAPIQGSYNEQFF
v_gene: TRBV5-1; abundance: -; j_gene: TRBJ2-2; len: 15; CDR3aa: CASSLGLIASGELFF
v_gene: TRBV19; abundance: -; j_gene: TRBJ2-1; len: 12; CDR3aa: CASRAGYNEQFF
v_gene: TRBV6-5; abundance: -; j_gene: TRBJ2-7; len: 15; CDR3aa: CASSITGQGAWEQYF
v_gene: TRBV28; abundance: -; j_gene: TRBJ2-5; len: 14; CDR3aa: CASSLRRPKETQYF
v_gene: TRBV11-2; abundance: -; j_gene: TRBJ2-1; len: 18; CDR3aa: CASSLVAPSSGVLNEQFF
v_gene: TRBV27; abundance: few; j_gene: TRBJ1-2; len: 14; CDR3aa: CASSLWAGRDGYTF
v_gene: TRBV6-4; abundance: -; j_gene: TRBJ2-1; len: 16; CDR3aa: CASSASGTRYYNEQFF
v_gene: TRBV28; abundance: -; j_gene: TRBJ2-7; len: 14; CDR3aa: CASSPSGSRYEQYF
v_gene: TRBV5-1; abundance: -; j_gene: TRBJ2-3; len: 15; CDR3aa: CASSPSIAGTDTQYF
v_gene: TRBV28; abundance: -; j_gene: TRBJ2-5; len: 17; CDR3aa: CASSAGVLAGNQETQYF
v_gene: TRBV28; abundance: -; j_gene: TRBJ1-6; len: 14; CDR3aa: CASSPGTGDSPLHF